This passage covers 29 T cell receptor beta chains from one sample sequenced in a study of T cell responses to AZD1222 COVID-19 vaccine. Profiled with immunoSEQ multiplex PCR; TCRdb holds only in-frame clones, not every one. The sample records approximately 84,000 clones, around 89% being singletons. Specimen: peripheral blood, collected 28 days after the second AZD1222 dose. These receptors came from an adult who received the AZD1222 COVID-19 vaccine.

The V gene is TRBV18, the J gene TRBJ1-1, with D possibly TRBD1 on 6 matching bases. The ends were cut back, 3 bases at V and 0 bases at J, with 11 bases in the middle. The germline gives CDR1 KGHSH, CDR2 LQKENI. The CDR3 is 15 residues long. The CDR3 sequence: CASSPSTGMNTEAFF. The CDR3 DNA is TGTGCCAGCTCACCCTCAACAGGGATGAACACTGAAGCTTTCTTT. The variable domain in full, completed from reference TRBV18 and TRBJ1-1, reads NAGVMQNPRHLVRRRGQEARLRCSPMKGHSHVYWYRQLPEEGLKFMVYLQKENIIDESGMPKERFSAEFPKEGPSILRIQQVVRGDSAAYFCASSPSTGMNTEAFFGQGTRLTVV.

The V gene is TRBV30, the J gene TRBJ2-7; TRBD1 matches 9 bases. V lost 5 bases and J lost 2; bases outside the gene matches: 1. The CDR3 covers 12 residues. The germline CDR1 and CDR2 sequences are GTSNPN and SVGIG (reference sequence). CDR3 bases: TGTGCCTGGGACAGGGGGGCCTACGAGCAGTACTTC. The encoded protein is CAWDRGAYEQYF.

The chain carries TRBV28 and TRBJ2-3; 8 bases agree with TRBD1. Germline CDR1 and CDR2: MDHEN and SYDVKM. The CDR3 length is 15 residues. V lost 7 bases to trimming and J lost 4 bases; unmatched junction nucleotides: 10. The CDR3 loop is CASTRLQGGADTQYF. The CDR3 DNA is TGTGCCAGCACCCGACTACAGGGGGGCGCAGATACGCAGTATTTT. Full variable domain (missing parts from reference TRBV28 and TRBJ2-3): DVKVTQSSRYLVKRTGEKVFLECVQDMDHENMFWYRQDPGLGLRLIYFSYDVKMKEKGDIPEGYSVSREKKERFSLILESASTNQTSMYLCASTRLQGGADTQYFGPGTRLTVL.

This clone came up once. The chain recombines TRBV5-1 with TRBJ1-3; TRBD1 might be the D (5 bases). Trimming left V 5 bases short and J 2 bases short, with 14 bases between. The CDR3 has 15 amino acids. The germline V gene has CDR1 SGHRS and CDR2 YFSETQ. This chain's CDR3 is CASSPQGGPGNTIYF. As DNA, the CDR3 is TGCGCCAGCAGTCCTCAGGGAGGCCCTGGAAACACCATATATTTT.

The chain joins TRBV6-1 to TRBJ2-4; 7 nucleotides align to TRBD2. Germline-derived CDR1 and CDR2 are MNHNS and SASEGT. With 2 bases clipped from V and 8 bases from J, the junction kept 9 bases outside the gene matches. The CDR3 has 15 residues. The CDR3 nucleotides are TGTGCCAGCAGTGAATCTTCTAGCGGTCGGGACATTCAGTACTTC. It yields the protein CASSESSSGRDIQYF.

The rearrangement links TRBV11-2 to TRBJ1-5; D not certain. CDR1 and CDR2 (germline): SGHAT, FQNNGV. This CDR3 has 14 residues. V shed 0 bases and J shed 7 bases, with 10 bases lying between them. In nucleotides, the CDR3 is TGTGCCAGCAGCTTAGATCAAACGGTACAGCCCCAGCATTTT. Translated: CASSLDQTVQPQHF.

Many counts were recorded for this clone. This chain joins TRBV5-1 and TRBJ2-5; D possibly matches TRBD1 or TRBD2 (6 bases each). V dropped 0 bases and J dropped 4 bases, with 13 bases sitting between them. The CDR3 has 15 residues. The germline V gene encodes CDR1 SGHRS and CDR2 YFSETQ. The CDR3 DNA reads TGCGCCAGCAGCTTGGCCGGGGGCGGAGGAGAGACCCAGTACTTC. Its protein is CASSLAGGGGETQYF.

J is TRBJ2-2 and V is TRBV15; D might be TRBD2 (6 bases). This CDR3 comprises 14 residues. From germline, CDR1 is LNHNV and CDR2 YYDKDF (reference sequence). Trimming removed 3 bases from V and 9 bases from J, with 14 bases in between. The CDR3 protein is CATSSRPAGRELFF. The DNA of the CDR3 is TGTGCCACCAGCAGCCGACCGGCGGGGCGGGAGCTGTTTTTT.

This sequence joins TRBV5-1 and TRBJ1-1, with unresolved D. The ends were cut back, 0 bases at V and 3 bases at J, with 6 bases in the middle. Germline V gene sequence: CDR1 SGHRS, CDR2 YFSETQ. The CDR3 is 13 residues long. The CDR3 sequence is CASSLVGDTEAFF. The CDR3 DNA sequence: TGCGCCAGCAGCTTGGTTGGGGACACTGAAGCTTTCTTT. The whole variable domain, remainder taken from reference TRBV5-1 and TRBJ1-1, is KAGVTQTPRYLIKTRGQQVTLSCSPISGHRSVSWYQQTPGQGLQFLFEYFSETQRNKGNFPGRFSGRQFSNSRSEMNVSTLELGDSALYLCASSLVGDTEAFFGQGTRLTVV.

J is TRBJ1-1 and V is TRBV2; a weak D match, TRBD1 (6 bases). V shed 3 bases and J shed 4 bases, with 9 bases lying between them. CDR3 length: 13 amino acids. Germline CDR1 reads SNHLY; CDR2 reads FYNNEI. The CDR3 here is CASSDRGVTEAFF. In nucleotides, the CDR3 is TGTGCCAGCAGTGACAGGGGAGTCACTGAAGCTTTCTTT. Full variable domain (rest looked up from reference TRBV2 and TRBJ1-1): EPEVTQTPSHQVTQMGQEVILRCVPISNHLYFYWYRQILGQKVEFLVSFYNNEISEKSEIFDDQFSVERPDGSNFTLKIRSTKLEDSAMYFCASSDRGVTEAFFGQGTRLTVV.

The chain combines TRBV2 with TRBJ2-1, with D possibly TRBD1 on 5 matching bases. The CDR3 is 13 residues long. V was clipped by 4 bases and J by 7 bases, with 11 bases between them. In germline, CDR1 is SNHLY, CDR2 FYNNEI. The CDR3 nucleotides read TGTGCCAGCAGTGTTTGGCAGGGTAATGAGCAGTTCTTC. It translates to CASSVWQGNEQFF.

The chain combines TRBV19 with TRBJ2-5, with D perhaps matching TRBD2 (6 bases). CDR1 is LNHDA, CDR2 SQIVND, per germline (reference sequence). Trimming took off 4 bases at V and 0 bases at J, with 9 bases between the two ends. The CDR3 runs to 14 residues. CDR3 in amino acids: CASSRWGDQETQYF. The DNA of the CDR3 is TGTGCCAGTAGTAGGTGGGGGGACCAAGAGACCCAGTACTTC.

The chain joins TRBV19 to TRBJ1-2, with 7 bases matching TRBD1. The CDR3 extends over 15 amino acids. The V gene end was trimmed by 1 base and the J gene end by 0 bases; junction bases not matched to a gene: 2. Germline V gene data show CDR1 as LNHDA and CDR2 as SQIVND (reference sequence). CDR3 nucleotide sequence: TGTGCCAGTAGTATAGTCGGGACAGCTAACTATGGCTACACCTTC. Translating it yields CASSIVGTANYGYTF.

On this clone: The germline gene is not matched at one end of the junction; a read error may be the cause. The V gene is TRBV9, the J gene TRBJ1-2, with TRBD1 matching over 8 bases. Per the germline V gene, CDR1 is SGDLS and CDR2 is YYNGEE. This CDR3 has 16 amino acids. CDR3 region: CAGSVLLTGGTNGYTF. CDR3 bases: TGTGCCGGCAGCGTACTGTTAACAGGGGGGACTAATGGCTACACCTTC.

This sequence joins TRBV27 and TRBJ1-5; no clear D gene. Trimming stripped 5 bases from V and 0 bases from J, with 14 bases between. Germline V CDR1 and CDR2: MNHEY, SMNVEV (reference sequence). The CDR3 consists of 16 residues. CDR3 in amino acids: CASSPLDLYSNQPQHF. For the CDR3, the DNA is TGTGCCAGCAGTCCCCTGGACCTTTATAGCAATCAGCCCCAGCATTTT.

The chain employs TRBV19 and TRBJ1-3; no clear D gene. Trimming took 10 bases from V and 0 from J, leaving 19 bases between them. This CDR3 is 16 amino acids long. CDR1 and CDR2 (germline): LNHDA, SQIVND (reference sequence). Here the CDR3 DNA reads TGTGCCACCTCCGGGGTTTCTCCAAGCTCTGGAAACACCATATATTTT. Amino acids: CATSGVSPSSGNTIYF.

The chain joins TRBV7-2 to TRBJ1-1; tentative D call: TRBD1 (5 bases). Trimming shortened V by 1 base and J by 0 bases, and 9 bases separated the two germline ends. This CDR3 contains 15 residues. Germline assignment: CDR1 SGHTA and CDR2 FQGNSA. The CDR3: CASSLVGGVNTEAFF. DNA of the CDR3: TGTGCCAGCAGCTTAGTTGGGGGAGTGAACACTGAAGCTTTCTTT. The whole variable domain, remainder taken from reference TRBV7-2 and TRBJ1-1, is GAGVSQSPSNKVTEKGKDVELRCDPISGHTALYWYRQSLGQGLEFLIYFQGNSAPDKSGLPSDRFSAERTGGSVSTLTIQRTQQEDSAVYLCASSLVGGVNTEAFFGQGTRLTVV.

The rearrangement joins TRBV9 to TRBJ2-1; 8 bases match TRBD2. The trim removed 0 bases at V and 4 bases at J, leaving 6 bases unmatched. The germline V gene encodes CDR1 SGDLS and CDR2 YYNGEE. CDR3 length: 16 residues. The CDR3 sequence is CASSVGSAGAYNEQFF. CDR3 sequence (DNA): TGTGCCAGCAGCGTAGGTTCAGCGGGAGCTTACAATGAGCAGTTCTTC.

The rearrangement uses TRBV30 and TRBJ2-7, with D tentatively TRBD1 (6 bases). Germline CDR1 and CDR2: GTSNPN and SVGIG (reference sequence). Deletions cut 1 base from V and 2 bases from J, with 21 bases between. The CDR3 totals 17 residues. CDR3 protein: CAWSDVRVQGSPYEQYF. The CDR3 coding sequence is TGTGCCTGGAGTGACGTGAGAGTGCAGGGGTCGCCCTACGAGCAGTACTTC.

The gene calls are TRBV7-2 and TRBJ2-7, with 10 bases that match TRBD2. Per germline, CDR1 SGHTA and CDR2 FQGNSA. The ends lost 1 base at V and 6 bases at J; junction bases unmatched: 6. This CDR3 spans 15 amino acids. CDR3 sequence reads: CASSLGGLARGEQYF. CDR3 nucleotide sequence: TGTGCCAGCAGCTTAGGGGGACTAGCGCGTGGCGAGCAGTACTTC. Full variable domain (remainder filled in from reference TRBV7-2 and TRBJ2-7): GAGVSQSPSNKVTEKGKDVELRCDPISGHTALYWYRQSLGQGLEFLIYFQGNSAPDKSGLPSDRFSAERTGGSVSTLTIQRTQQEDSAVYLCASSLGGLARGEQYFGPGTRLTVT.

The gene calls are TRBV5-1 and TRBJ1-1; 10 bases fit TRBD1. The CDR3 is 16 amino acids. Germline trimming cut 0 bases from V and 2 bases from J; bases unmatched to any gene: 4. CDR1 is SGHRS and CDR2 is YFSETQ in the germline V gene. Here the CDR3 reads CASSLEGDRGNTEAFF. The CDR3 bases are TGCGCCAGCAGCTTGGAAGGGGACAGGGGTAACACTGAAGCTTTCTTT.

The chain couples TRBV5-1 to TRBJ2-3; tentatively, D is TRBD2 (5 bases). V was clipped by 4 bases and J by 3 bases, with 12 bases between them. Germline CDR1 SGHRS, CDR2 YFSETQ. The CDR3 runs to 14 residues. In nucleotides, the CDR3 is TGCGCCAGCAGCCACACTAGGAATACAGATACGCAGTATTTT. This translates into CASSHTRNTDTQYF. Full variable domain (remainder filled in from reference TRBV5-1 and TRBJ2-3): KAGVTQTPRYLIKTRGQQVTLSCSPISGHRSVSWYQQTPGQGLQFLFEYFSETQRNKGNFPGRFSGRQFSNSRSEMNVSTLELGDSALYLCASSHTRNTDTQYFGPGTRLTVL.

The chain links TRBV19 to TRBJ2-1, with TRBD1 matching over 7 bases. V lost 8 bases and J lost 15; bases outside the gene matches: 16. There are 13 residues in the CDR3. CDR1 is LNHDA and CDR2 is SQIVND in the germline V gene (reference sequence). CDR3 loop: CASCPRTGWGLFF. As DNA, the CDR3 is TGTGCCAGTTGCCCTCGGACAGGATGGGGATTGTTCTTC.

This clone occurred a few times. This chain uses TRBV2 with TRBJ1-2; TRBD1 matches 7 bases. The CDR3 has 22 residues. Unmatched junction bases numbered 27, after V lost 3 bases and J lost 2 bases. Germline CDR1 reads SNHLY; CDR2 reads FYNNEI. In DNA, the CDR3 is TGTGCCAGCAGTGAGACAGGGAGTCTGAGCCAGTCCCGTGTCACCCGAAACTATGGCTACACCTTC. This sequence encodes CASSETGSLSQSRVTRNYGYTF.

The genes are TRBV19 and TRBJ1-6, with D uncertain. V shed 7 bases and J shed 7 bases, with 14 bases lying between them. Germline V lookup: CDR1 LNHDA, CDR2 SQIVND (reference sequence). The CDR3 sequence is 14 residues long. The chain's CDR3 is CASTAGRENSPLHF. CDR3 nucleotide sequence: TGTGCCAGTACCGCCGGGCGGGAAAATTCACCCCTCCACTTT.

The chain is built from TRBV3-1 (or the pseudogene TRBV3-2) and TRBJ1-1; weak D call: TRBD1 (6 bases). This CDR3 comprises 16 residues. The V end lost 4 bases, the J end lost 3 bases, and 18 bases lay between the germline ends. The germline gives CDR1 LGHDT, CDR2 YNNKEL (reference sequence). The CDR3 DNA reads TGTGCCAGCAGCCGGGGACGGGGGGCCTTTTACACTGAAGCTTTCTTT. The encoded protein is CASSRGRGAFYTEAFF.

The chain couples TRBV5-6 to TRBJ2-3; TRBD2 matches 9 bases. Germline V gene sequence: CDR1 SGHDT, CDR2 YYEEEE. There are 17 residues in the CDR3. Germline trimming cut 4 bases from V and 6 bases from J; bases unmatched to any gene: 15. CDR3: CASSVGAGGPRRDTQYF. The CDR3 DNA is TGTGCCAGCAGCGTCGGGGCGGGGGGGCCCCGGAGGGATACGCAGTATTTT.

This chain connects TRBV4-1 to TRBJ1-3; no firm D call. Per germline, CDR1 MGHRA and CDR2 YSYEKL. The CDR3 totals 16 residues. V lost 5 bases, J lost 0 bases, and 14 bases lay in between. Written as DNA, the CDR3 is TGCGCCAGCAGCTACATGACACCCAACTCTGGAAACACCATATATTTT. Translated, it gives CASSYMTPNSGNTIYF.

The V call is TRBV18, the J call TRBJ1-1; D remains ambiguous. In germline, CDR1 is KGHSH, CDR2 LQKENI. Trimming took off 5 bases at V and 0 bases at J, with 4 bases between the two ends. CDR3 length equals 12 residues. CDR3 DNA sequence: TGTGCCAGCTCAGTCTTGAACACTGAAGCTTTCTTT. Encoded protein: CASSVLNTEAFF.